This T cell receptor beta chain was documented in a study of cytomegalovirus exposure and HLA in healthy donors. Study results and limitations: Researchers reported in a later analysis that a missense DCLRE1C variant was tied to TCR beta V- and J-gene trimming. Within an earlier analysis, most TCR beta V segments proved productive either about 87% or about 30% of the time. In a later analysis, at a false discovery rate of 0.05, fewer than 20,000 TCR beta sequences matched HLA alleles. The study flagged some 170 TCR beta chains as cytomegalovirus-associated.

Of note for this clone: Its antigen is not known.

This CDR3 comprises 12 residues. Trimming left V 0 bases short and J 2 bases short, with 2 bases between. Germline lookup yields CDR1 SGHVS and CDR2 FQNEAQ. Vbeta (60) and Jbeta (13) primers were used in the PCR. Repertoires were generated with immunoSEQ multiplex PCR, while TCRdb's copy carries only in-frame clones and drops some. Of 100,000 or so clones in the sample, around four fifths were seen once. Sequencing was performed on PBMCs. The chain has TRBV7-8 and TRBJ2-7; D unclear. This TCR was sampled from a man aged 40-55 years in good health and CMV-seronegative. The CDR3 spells CASSLATYEQYF. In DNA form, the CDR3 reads TGTGCCAGCAGCTTAGCCACCTACGAGCAGTACTTC. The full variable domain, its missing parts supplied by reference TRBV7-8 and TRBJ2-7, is GAGVSQSPRYKVAKRGQDVALRCDPISGHVSLFWYQQALGQGPEFLTYFQNEAQLDKSGLPSDRFFAERPEGSVSTLKIQRTQQEDSAVYLCASSLATYEQYFGPGTRLTVT.